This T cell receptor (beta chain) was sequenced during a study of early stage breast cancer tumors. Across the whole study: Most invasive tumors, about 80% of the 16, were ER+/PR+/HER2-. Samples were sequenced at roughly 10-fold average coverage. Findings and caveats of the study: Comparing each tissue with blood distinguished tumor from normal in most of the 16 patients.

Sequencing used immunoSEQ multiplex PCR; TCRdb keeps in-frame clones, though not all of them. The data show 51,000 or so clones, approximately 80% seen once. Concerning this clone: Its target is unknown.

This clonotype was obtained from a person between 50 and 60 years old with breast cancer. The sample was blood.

CDR3 coding DNA: TGCGCCAGCAGCCCACCCCGTGGGACAGGGGGAAGCGAGCAGTACTTC. It translates to CASSPPRGTGGSEQYF. The genes are TRBV5-1 and TRBJ2-7; 11 bases align to TRBD1. V shed 4 bases, J shed 6 bases, and the junction held 12 bases outside the gene matches. The germline V gene has CDR1 SGHRS and CDR2 YFSETQ. This CDR3 comprises 16 residues. Using reference TRBV5-1 and TRBJ2-7 for the parts outside the CDR3, the full variable domain is KAGVTQTPRYLIKTRGQQVTLSCSPISGHRSVSWYQQTPGQGLQFLFEYFSETQRNKGNFPGRFSGRQFSNSRSEMNVSTLELGDSALYLCASSPPRGTGGSEQYFGPGTRLTVT.